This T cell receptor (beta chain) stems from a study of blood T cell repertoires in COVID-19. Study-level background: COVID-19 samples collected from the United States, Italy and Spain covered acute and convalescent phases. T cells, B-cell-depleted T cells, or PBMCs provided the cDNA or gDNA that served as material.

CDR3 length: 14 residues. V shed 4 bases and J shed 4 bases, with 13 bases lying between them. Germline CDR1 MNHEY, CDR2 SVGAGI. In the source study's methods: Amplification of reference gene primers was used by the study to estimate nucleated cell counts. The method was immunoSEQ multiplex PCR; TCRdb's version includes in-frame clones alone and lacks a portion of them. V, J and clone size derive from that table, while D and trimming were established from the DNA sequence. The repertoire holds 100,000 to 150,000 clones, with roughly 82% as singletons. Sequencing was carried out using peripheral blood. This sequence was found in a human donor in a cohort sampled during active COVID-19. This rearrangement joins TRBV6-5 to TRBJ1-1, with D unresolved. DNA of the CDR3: TGTGCCAGCAGTTCCCTCGGGAGTGCCACTGAAGCTTTCTTT. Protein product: CASSSLGSATEAFF.